Following are 30 T cell receptor beta chains from one sample sequenced in a study of radiotherapy plus CTLA-4 blockade in lung cancer. The repertoire was sequenced with immunoSEQ multiplex PCR; TCRdb's copy has only in-frame clones and lacks some. Here the sample spans about 3,100 clones, almost 85% being singletons. The sequences come from tumor tissue, collected from a patient treated with radiotherapy plus ipilimumab. These receptors originate from a human donor with non-small cell lung cancer that progressed on radiotherapy plus ipilimumab.

The chain uses TRBV7-2 and TRBJ1-1, with D perhaps matching TRBD1 (6 bases). The CDR3 length is 16 residues. In germline, CDR1 is SGHTA, CDR2 FQGNSA. Deletions cut 7 bases from V and 1 base from J, with 19 bases between. CDR3 sequence reads: CASTPRQVRSNTEAFF. The CDR3 DNA reads as TGTGCCAGCACCCCCAGACAGGTTCGTTCGAACACTGAAGCTTTCTTT.

The chain employs TRBV7-3 and TRBJ1-1; no firm D call. Per the germline V gene, CDR1 is SGHTA and CDR2 is FQGTGA. Trimming left V 5 bases short and J 7 bases short, with 14 bases between. The CDR3 covers 13 residues. In nucleotides, the CDR3 is TGTGCCAGCAGCCAAGGAAGAGGTCTTGAAGCTTTCTTT. It is translated as CASSQGRGLEAFF.

V is TRBV7-9 and J is TRBJ2-5, with 10 bases matching TRBD1. Germline loops: CDR1 SEHNR, CDR2 FQNEAQ (reference sequence). The junction had 1 base not matched to a gene; V was cut back by 5 bases and J by 4 bases. This CDR3 contains 13 residues. CDR3 nucleotide sequence: TGTGCCAGCAGCCGACAGGGGGCAGAGACCCAGTACTTC. Its translation: CASSRQGAETQYF.

The V and J genes are TRBV4-3 and TRBJ1-2; 7 bases are a match to TRBD1. V lost 4 bases, J lost 4 bases, and 9 bases stayed unmatched. Germline loops: CDR1 LGHNA, CDR2 YSLEER. CDR3 length: 15 residues. The CDR3 sequence is CASSRDRAPLYGYTF. As DNA, the CDR3 is TGCGCCAGCAGCCGAGACAGGGCCCCACTCTATGGCTACACCTTC.

The rearrangement links TRBV19 to TRBJ2-2; 7 bases fit TRBD2. The CDR3 extends over 13 amino acids. The germline V gene has CDR1 LNHDA and CDR2 SQIVND (reference sequence). J was trimmed by 6 bases and V by 4 bases; bases with no gene match: 2. The CDR3 protein is CASSTAGAGELFF. The CDR3, as DNA: TGTGCCAGTAGTACGGCGGGGGCCGGGGAGCTGTTTTTT.

V usage is TRBV13 and J usage is TRBJ1-1; D might be TRBD1 (6 bases). CDR3 length equals 15 residues. Germline assignment: CDR1 PRHDT and CDR2 FYEKMQ (reference sequence). Trimming stripped 6 bases from V and 6 bases from J, with 20 bases between. CDR3 amino acids: CASRLRGDTSAEAFF. The CDR3 nucleotides are TGTGCCAGCAGGCTTCGTGGGGACACAAGTGCTGAAGCTTTCTTT.

This clone was seen just once. This chain connects TRBV5-4 to TRBJ2-7; D is unresolved. V lost 2 bases and J lost 3, with 12 bases in between. Germline loops: CDR1 SGHNT, CDR2 YYREEE (reference sequence). CDR3 length: 14 residues. The CDR3 protein is CASSFETNFYEQYF. Written as DNA, the CDR3 is TGTGCCAGCAGCTTCGAGACAAACTTCTACGAGCAGTACTTC. Full variable domain (rest looked up from reference TRBV5-4 and TRBJ2-7): ETGVTQSPTHLIKTRGQQVTLRCSSQSGHNTVSWYQQALGQGPQFIFQYYREEENGRGNFPPRFSGLQFPNYSSELNVNALELDDSALYLCASSFETNFYEQYFGPGTRLTVT.

In the case of this clone: A junction boundary mismatches the germline segment, possibly from a read error. V and J are TRBV12-5 and TRBJ1-2; D uncertain. Germline V gene lookup returns CDR1 LGHNT and CDR2 FRNRAP. The CDR3 consists of 12 residues. For the CDR3, the DNA is TGTGCTAGTGGTCGGACCAACTGTGGCTACACCTTC. Protein sequence: CASGRTNCGYTF. Supplemented by reference TRBV12-5 and TRBJ1-2, the full variable domain reads DARVTQTPRHKVTEMGQEVTMRCQPILGHNTVFWYRQTMMQGLELLAYFRNRAPLDDSGMPKDRFSAEMPDATLATLKIQPSEPRDSAVYFCASGRTNCGYTFGSGTRLTVV.

The V gene is TRBV5-1, the J gene TRBJ1-4; maybe TRBD1 (5 bases). The V and J ends lost 2 bases and 6 bases respectively, with 14 bases between them. The CDR3 loop spans 15 amino acids. Looked up from germline, CDR1 is SGHRS and CDR2 is YFSETQ. CDR3 DNA: TGCGCCAGCAGCTTTCGGGGACTCGATGATGAAAAACTGTTTTTT. Protein sequence: CASSFRGLDDEKLFF. Full variable domain (outside the CDR3, taken from reference TRBV5-1 and TRBJ1-4): KAGVTQTPRYLIKTRGQQVTLSCSPISGHRSVSWYQQTPGQGLQFLFEYFSETQRNKGNFPGRFSGRQFSNSRSEMNVSTLELGDSALYLCASSFRGLDDEKLFFGSGTQLSVL.

V and J are TRBV11-1 and TRBJ2-5; 10 bases are shared with TRBD2. This CDR3 spans 15 amino acids. The germline V gene encodes CDR1 SGHAT and CDR2 FQDESV (reference sequence). The ends lost 5 bases at V and 6 bases at J; junction bases unmatched: 9. The CDR3 reads CASSPPAGGRQTQYF. CDR3 nucleotides: TGTGCCAGCAGCCCACCAGCGGGGGGGCGGCAGACCCAGTACTTC. Full variable domain (outside the CDR3, taken from reference TRBV11-1 and TRBJ2-5): EAEVAQSPRYKITEKSQAVAFWCDPISGHATLYWYRQILGQGPELLVQFQDESVVDDSQLPKDRFSAERLKGVDSTLKIQPAELGDSAMYLCASSPPAGGRQTQYFGPGTRLLVL.

A note on this clone: At one end the junction does not follow the germline gene, possibly because of a read error. The rearrangement joins TRBV4-3 to TRBJ1-4; 8 positions match TRBD1. There are 17 residues in the CDR3. Germline V gene sequence: CDR1 LGHNA, CDR2 YSLEER. CDR3 residues: CANSTTDRVGTNEKLFF. The CDR3, as DNA: TGCGCCAACAGCACTACGGACAGGGTGGGGACTAATGAAAAACTGTTTTTT.

V and J are TRBV28 and TRBJ1-3; D perhaps matches TRBD1 (6 bases). The CDR3 loop spans 16 amino acids. V lost 4 bases, J lost 0 bases, and 13 bases lay in between. Germline assignment: CDR1 MDHEN and CDR2 SYDVKM. The CDR3 bases are TGTGCCAGCAGTTCATGGACAGCCAACTCTGGAAACACCATATATTTT. As protein: CASSSWTANSGNTIYF.

This rearrangement joins TRBV5-6 to TRBJ1-5, with a possible D match to TRBD1 (6 bases). Germline V lookup: CDR1 SGHDT, CDR2 YYEEEE. The length of the CDR3 is 16 residues. V was clipped by 0 bases and J by 0 bases, with 10 bases between them. The DNA of the CDR3 is TGTGCCAGCAGCTTGGCCGGGACACCTAGCAATCAGCCCCAGCATTTT. This codes for CASSLAGTPSNQPQHF.

The chain couples TRBV7-9 to TRBJ2-5; 10 nucleotides agree with TRBD2. The CDR3 has 13 amino acids. After removal of 4 bases from V and 4 bases from J, the junction contained 0 bases not matched to a gene. CDR1 and CDR2 (germline): SEHNR, FQNEAQ (reference sequence). The CDR3 sequence is CASSWTSGETQYF. The CDR3, as DNA: TGTGCCAGCAGCTGGACTAGCGGAGAGACCCAGTACTTC.

CDR3 sequence: CASSERSGGIFNEQFF. The CDR3 DNA sequence: TGTGCCAGCAGTGAAAGAAGCGGGGGGATTTTCAATGAGCAGTTCTTC. This chain joins TRBV6-1 and TRBJ2-1; TRBD2 agrees at 9 bases. Trimming took 2 bases from V and 6 from J; bases not matched to a gene: 8. The germline V gene encodes CDR1 MNHNS and CDR2 SASEGT. This CDR3 region has 16 residues.

This chain connects TRBV18 to TRBJ1-4, with a weak D call TRBD1 (6 bases). Deletions cut 3 bases from V and 3 bases from J, with 8 bases between. Germline V gene sequence: CDR1 KGHSH, CDR2 LQKENI. CDR3 length: 14 amino acids. The CDR3 sequence: CASSPRGPNEKLFF. CDR3 sequence (DNA): TGTGCCAGCTCACCGCGGGGGCCTAATGAAAAACTGTTTTTT.

The chain has TRBV7-9 and TRBJ1-1, with D possibly being TRBD1 (6 bases). V lost 3 bases, J lost 2 bases, and 13 bases lay in between. The CDR3 is 15 amino acids. Germline CDR1 is SEHNR and CDR2 is FQNEAQ (reference sequence). CDR3 sequence (DNA): TGTGCCAGCAGCTTCTCCCCCAGGGGTAACACTGAAGCTTTCTTT. Its protein is CASSFSPRGNTEAFF.

The V call is TRBV27, the J call TRBJ1-2; TRBD1 matches 8 bases. The CDR3 totals 12 residues. The germline CDR1 and CDR2 sequences are MNHEY and SMNVEV (reference sequence). The V gene end was trimmed by 5 bases and the J gene end by 6 bases; junction bases not matched to a gene: 2. The CDR3 DNA reads as TGTGCCAGCAGTCCGACAGGGGATGGCTACACCTTC. Translation: CASSPTGDGYTF.

V is TRBV2 and J is TRBJ1-5; no firm D call. The CDR3 sequence is 14 residues long. Trimming stripped 5 bases from V and 1 base from J, with 9 bases between. Germline V lookup: CDR1 SNHLY, CDR2 FYNNEI. CDR3 amino acids: CASSSEASNQPQHF. CDR3 bases: TGTGCCAGCAGTTCGGAGGCAAGCAATCAGCCCCAGCATTTT.

This clone appeared once. The J gene is TRBJ2-2, the V gene TRBV5-1; D unclear. Germline assignment: CDR1 SGHRS and CDR2 YFSETQ. Trimming pared 1 base from V and 3 bases from J, leaving 10 bases between. CDR3 length equals 15 residues. DNA of the CDR3: TGCGCCAGCAGCTTGCAGGCGGTTTACACCGGGGAGCTGTTTTTT. Translated, it gives CASSLQAVYTGELFF.

The chain couples TRBV6-1 to TRBJ1-2; tentatively, D is TRBD1 (5 bases). Germline CDR1 reads MNHNS; CDR2 reads SASEGT. CDR3 length: 14 amino acids. Trimming shortened V by 1 base and J by 5 bases, and 11 bases separated the two germline ends. The CDR3 region is CASSEGGTAYGYTF. The CDR3 DNA is TGTGCCAGCAGTGAAGGAGGGACTGCGTATGGCTACACCTTC.

This clone was observed a single time. V usage is TRBV6-5 and J usage is TRBJ1-1; D perhaps matches TRBD1 (5 bases). V was pared by 1 base and J by 8 bases, with 14 bases between. This CDR3 comprises 14 residues. Germline V gives CDR1 MNHEY, CDR2 SVGAGI. In nucleotides, the CDR3 is TGTGCCAGCAGTTACTTCCAGGGTAAGGCCGAAGCTTTCTTT. Translation gives CASSYFQGKAEAFF.

The chain has TRBV27 and TRBJ2-3; D perhaps matches TRBD1 (5 bases). In germline, CDR1 is MNHEY, CDR2 SMNVEV (reference sequence). Trimming took 5 bases from V and 4 from J, leaving 16 bases between them. This CDR3 is 15 amino acids long. The CDR3, as DNA: TGTGCCAGCAGTGACCCCAGTGGGGCCTCAGATACGCAGTATTTT. Translation: CASSDPSGASDTQYF.

The chain joins TRBV4-3 to TRBJ2-7; D remains unclear. The V gene lost 0 bases and the J gene lost 0 bases, with 18 bases spanning the gap. The germline V gene has CDR1 LGHNA and CDR2 YSLEER. The CDR3 runs 18 residues. The CDR3 region is CASSQDGTHLGTSYEQYF. The CDR3 nucleotides read TGCGCCAGCAGCCAAGATGGCACTCATCTGGGAACCTCCTACGAGCAGTACTTC.

This chain uses TRBV5-4 with TRBJ1-6, with TRBD1 matching 9 bases. With V trimmed by 5 bases and J by 3 bases, 9 bases remained unmatched. Germline V gene lookup returns CDR1 SGHNT and CDR2 YYREEE (reference sequence). The CDR3 sequence is 17 residues long. The CDR3 reads CASSSTGGGLYNSPLHF. The CDR3 nucleotides read TGTGCCAGCAGTTCAACAGGGGGCGGACTCTATAATTCACCCCTCCACTTT.

J is TRBJ1-6 and V is TRBV19; TRBD1 might be the D (5 bases). V lost 4 bases and J 6 bases, leaving 19 bases between the germline ends. This CDR3 contains 17 residues. Germline CDR1 reads LNHDA; CDR2 reads SQIVND (reference sequence). DNA for the CDR3: TGTGCCAGTAGTACTTCCGCGTTAGGGGCGGTTAATTCACCCCTCCACTTT. Protein sequence: CASSTSALGAVNSPLHF.

This clone has a handful of counts. The V and J genes are TRBV29-1 and TRBJ2-1; perhaps D is TRBD1 or TRBD2 (5 bases each). Germline-derived CDR1 and CDR2 are SQVTM and ANQGSEA. Trimming took off 4 bases at V and 8 bases at J, with 9 bases between the two ends. The CDR3 sequence is 11 residues long. The CDR3 nucleotides read TGCAGCGTTGTCAGGGACCATGAGCAGTTCTTC. It specifies CSVVRDHEQFF.

The rearrangement joins TRBV27 to TRBJ2-1, with D unresolved. CDR1 MNHEY and CDR2 SMNVEV come from the germline V gene (reference sequence). The CDR3 covers 11 residues. With 6 bases removed from V and 6 bases from J, the gap between germline ends came to 6 bases. The CDR3 bases are TGTGCCAGCAGCCTGCTCAATGAGCAGTTCTTC. It codes for CASSLLNEQFF.

V and J are TRBV15 and TRBJ2-7; possibly TRBD1 for D (6 bases). V lost 1 base, J lost 3 bases, and 16 bases lay in between. The length of the CDR3 is 16 residues. Per germline, CDR1 LNHNV and CDR2 YYDKDF (reference sequence). The CDR3 here is CATSRGQAAGFYEQYF. In DNA, the CDR3 is TGTGCCACCAGCAGAGGACAGGCCGCGGGTTTCTACGAGCAGTACTTC.

The gene calls are TRBV2 and TRBJ1-4; no clear D gene. Deletions cut 7 bases from V and 13 bases from J, with 16 bases between. Germline lookup yields CDR1 SNHLY and CDR2 FYNNEI. The CDR3 contains 12 residues. The CDR3 loop reads CASTYERQRLFF. The CDR3 DNA is TGTGCCAGCACTTACGAGCGCCAGAGACTGTTTTTT.